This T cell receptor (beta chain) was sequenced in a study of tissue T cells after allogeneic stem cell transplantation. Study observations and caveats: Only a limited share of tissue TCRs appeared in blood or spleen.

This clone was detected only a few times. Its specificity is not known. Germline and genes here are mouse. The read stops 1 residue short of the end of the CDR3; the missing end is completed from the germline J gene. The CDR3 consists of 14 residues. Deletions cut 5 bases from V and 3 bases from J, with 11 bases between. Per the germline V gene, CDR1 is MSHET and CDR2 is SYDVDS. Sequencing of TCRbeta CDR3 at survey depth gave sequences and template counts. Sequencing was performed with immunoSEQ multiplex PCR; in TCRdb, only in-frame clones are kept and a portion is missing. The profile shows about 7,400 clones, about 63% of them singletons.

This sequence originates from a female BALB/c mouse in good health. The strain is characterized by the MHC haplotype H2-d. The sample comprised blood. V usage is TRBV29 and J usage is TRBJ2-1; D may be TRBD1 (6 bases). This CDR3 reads CASSPPGVYAEQFF. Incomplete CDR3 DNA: TGTGCTAGCAGTCCCCCAGGGGTCTATGCTGAGCAGTTC.